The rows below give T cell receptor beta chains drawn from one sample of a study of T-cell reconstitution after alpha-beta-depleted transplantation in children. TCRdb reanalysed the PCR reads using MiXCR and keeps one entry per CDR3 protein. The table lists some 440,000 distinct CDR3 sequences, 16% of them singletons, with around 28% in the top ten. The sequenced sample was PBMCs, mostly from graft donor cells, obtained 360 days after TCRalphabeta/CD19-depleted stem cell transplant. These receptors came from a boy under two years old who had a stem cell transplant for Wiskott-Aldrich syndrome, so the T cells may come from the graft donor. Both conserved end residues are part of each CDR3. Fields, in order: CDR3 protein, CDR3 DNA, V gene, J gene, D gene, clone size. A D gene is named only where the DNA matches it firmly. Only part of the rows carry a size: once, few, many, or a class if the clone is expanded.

CDR3: CATSLAGAYEQYF
DNA: TGTGCCACCAGTCTGGCGGGAGCCTACGAGCAGTACTTC
V: TRBV24-1
J: TRBJ2-7
D: TRBD2
size: -

CDR3: CASSLGTGVKNIQYF
DNA: TGTGCCAGCAGCTTAGGGACAGGGGTCAAAAACATTCAGTACTTC
V: TRBV7-2
J: TRBJ2-4
D: TRBD1
size: -

CDR3: CASSQGGFTYNEQFF
DNA: TGTGCCAGCAGCCAAGGGGGGTTTACTTACAATGAGCAGTTCTTC
V: TRBV14
J: TRBJ2-1
D: -
size: -

CDR3: CASSDTWRERNEQFF
DNA: TGCGCCAGCAGCGACACTTGGCGGGAACGCAATGAGCAGTTCTTC
V: TRBV5-1
J: TRBJ2-1
D: -
size: -

CDR3: CASSPETGWETQYF
DNA: TGTGCCAGCAGCCCAGAGACCGGGTGGGAGACCCAGTACTTC
V: TRBV9
J: TRBJ2-5
D: -
size: once

CDR3: CASSPPGGGLVYEQYF
DNA: TGTGCCAGCAGCCCACCTGGCGGGGGTTTAGTCTACGAGCAGTACTTC
V: TRBV7-2
J: TRBJ2-7
D: TRBD2
size: -

CDR3: CASRDQTYEQYF
DNA: TGCGCCAGCAGGGACCAGACCTACGAGCAGTACTTC
V: TRBV5-1
J: TRBJ2-7
D: -
size: -

CDR3: CASSRYSQTDTQYF
DNA: TGTGCCAGCAGTCGGTATAGCCAAACAGATACGCAGTATTTT
V: TRBV6-1
J: TRBJ2-3
D: -
size: few

CDR3: CASRSLAGGPYEQYF
DNA: TGTGCCAGCAGGTCGCTAGCGGGGGGGCCCTACGAGCAGTACTTC
V: TRBV9
J: TRBJ2-7
D: TRBD2
size: -

CDR3: CSAGAGGPRETQYF
DNA: TGCAGTGCCGGAGCGGGAGGGCCTCGAGAGACCCAGTACTTC
V: TRBV20-1
J: TRBJ2-5
D: TRBD2
size: few

CDR3: CASSFGQTYYEQYF
DNA: TGTGCCAGCAGCTTTGGACAGACCTACTACGAGCAGTACTTC
V: TRBV7-9
J: TRBJ2-7
D: -
size: -

CDR3: CAISGQSYEQYF
DNA: TGTGCCATCAGTGGGCAGAGCTACGAGCAGTACTTC
V: TRBV10-3
J: TRBJ2-7
D: -
size: many

CDR3: CASSSNYPPNTGELFF
DNA: TGTGCCAGCAGCTCAAACTACCCCCCGAACACCGGGGAGCTGTTTTTT
V: TRBV7-2
J: TRBJ2-2
D: -
size: -

CDR3: CATSRRFNTGELFF
DNA: TGTGCCACCTCCAGACGGTTTAACACCGGGGAGCTGTTTTTT
V: TRBV15
J: TRBJ2-2
D: -
size: -

CDR3: CASSEGGQGLEAFF
DNA: TGCGCCAGCAGTGAGGGGGGACAGGGGCTTGAAGCTTTCTTT
V: TRBV10-2
J: TRBJ1-1
D: TRBD1
size: few

CDR3: CASSFDRGYEQYF
DNA: TGTGCCAGCAGCTTTGACAGGGGATACGAGCAGTACTTC
V: TRBV7-9
J: TRBJ2-7
D: TRBD1
size: -

CDR3: CATSGKTSGAYNEQFF
DNA: TGTGCCACCAGCGGTAAGACTAGCGGGGCCTACAATGAGCAGTTCTTC
V: TRBV15
J: TRBJ2-1
D: TRBD2
size: few

CDR3: CASSFGGRGAYEQYF
DNA: TGTGCCAGCAGCTTCGGTGGACGGGGAGCCTACGAGCAGTACTTC
V: TRBV7-9
J: TRBJ2-7
D: -
size: few

CDR3: CASSFRTAYTEAFF
DNA: TGTGCCAGCAGCTTTCGGACAGCATACACTGAAGCTTTCTTT
V: TRBV11-2
J: TRBJ1-1
D: -
size: few

CDR3: CASSLMRGWEDTQYF
DNA: TGTGCCAGCAGCTTAATGCGGGGCTGGGAGGATACGCAGTATTTT
V: TRBV7-9
J: TRBJ2-3
D: -
size: -

CDR3: CSVGGLKSSYNEQFF
DNA: TGCAGCGTTGGGGGACTAAAGAGCTCCTACAATGAGCAGTTCTTC
V: TRBV29-1
J: TRBJ2-1
D: TRBD2
size: few

CDR3: CASSSGLAPRYNEQFF
DNA: TGCGCCAGCAGCTCGGGACTAGCGCCCCGATACAATGAGCAGTTCTTC
V: TRBV5-1
J: TRBJ2-1
D: TRBD2
size: -

CDR3: CASSWVREPWETQYF
DNA: TGCGCCAGCAGCTGGGTACGGGAGCCCTGGGAGACCCAGTACTTC
V: TRBV5-1
J: TRBJ2-5
D: -
size: -

CDR3: CASSLGGGSGDTQYF
DNA: TGTGCCAGCAGCTTAGGCGGAGGCTCCGGGGATACGCAGTATTTT
V: TRBV7-7
J: TRBJ2-3
D: -
size: few

CDR3: CASSFHLATKSETQYF
DNA: TGTGCCAGCAGTTTTCACCTAGCGACAAAATCAGAGACCCAGTACTTC
V: TRBV12-3/TRBV12-4
J: TRBJ2-5
D: -
size: few

CDR3: CASSDWDRWRFF
DNA: TGTGCCAGCAGTGATTGGGACAGGTGGCGGTTCTTC
V: TRBV2
J: TRBJ2-1
D: TRBD1
size: -

CDR3: CASSLSGQGANEQFF
DNA: TGTGCCAGCAGCTTATCGGGACAGGGGGCTAATGAGCAGTTCTTC
V: TRBV7-9
J: TRBJ2-1
D: TRBD1
size: -

CDR3: CASRGRGRGDTDTQYF
DNA: TGTGCCAGCAGGGGACGAGGGCGGGGGGACACAGATACGCAGTATTTT
V: TRBV12-3/TRBV12-4
J: TRBJ2-3
D: TRBD2
size: few

CDR3: CASSHRLAANTDTQYF
DNA: TGTGCCAGCAGCCACAGACTAGCCGCTAACACAGATACGCAGTATTTT
V: TRBV14
J: TRBJ2-3
D: TRBD2
size: -

CDR3: CASSPWGGQYEQYF
DNA: TGTGCCAGCAGCCCTTGGGGAGGGCAGTACGAGCAGTACTTC
V: TRBV5-4
J: TRBJ2-7
D: TRBD2
size: few

CDR3: CASSLAPTGFGTGELFF
DNA: TGTGCCAGCAGCTTAGCTCCAACAGGGTTCGGCACCGGGGAGCTGTTTTTT
V: TRBV7-2
J: TRBJ2-2
D: -
size: many

CDR3: CASSEGSTNEKLFF
DNA: TGCGCCAGCAGTGAAGGGTCAACTAATGAAAAACTGTTTTTT
V: TRBV10-1
J: TRBJ1-4
D: -
size: few

CDR3: CASTPTESTDTQYF
DNA: TGCGCCAGCACCCCGACAGAAAGCACAGATACGCAGTATTTT
V: TRBV5-1
J: TRBJ2-3
D: -
size: -

CDR3: CSAGLATSTDTQYF
DNA: TGCAGTGCTGGACTAGCGACTAGCACAGATACGCAGTATTTT
V: TRBV20-1
J: TRBJ2-3
D: TRBD2
size: -

CDR3: CASSYDRLSGANVLTF
DNA: TGCGCCAGCAGCTACGACAGGCTTTCGGGGGCCAACGTCCTGACTTTC
V: TRBV5-1
J: TRBJ2-6
D: -
size: few

CDR3: CATSGGQFGRTQYF
DNA: TGTGCCACCAGCGGGGGACAGTTCGGGAGGACCCAGTACTTC
V: TRBV15
J: TRBJ2-5
D: -
size: few

CDR3: CASSYVASSYEQYF
DNA: TGTGCCAGCAGTTACGTCGCCAGCTCCTACGAGCAGTACTTC
V: TRBV6-5
J: TRBJ2-7
D: -
size: few